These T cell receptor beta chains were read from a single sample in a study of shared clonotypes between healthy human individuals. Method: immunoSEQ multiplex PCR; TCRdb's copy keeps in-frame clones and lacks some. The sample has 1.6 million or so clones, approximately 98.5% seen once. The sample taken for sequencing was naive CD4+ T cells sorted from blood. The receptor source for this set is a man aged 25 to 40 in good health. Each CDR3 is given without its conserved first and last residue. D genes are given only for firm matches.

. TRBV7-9 ASSTDSLLSSYNEQF
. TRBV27 ASSLNSPYEQY
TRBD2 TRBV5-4 ASSFPGLAGGEQY
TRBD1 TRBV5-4 ASSLDTTGAQETQY
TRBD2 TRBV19 ASSTTRLAGPTYEQY
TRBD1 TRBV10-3 AISDRGEHTEAF
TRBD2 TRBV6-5 ASSYPGLAESNEQF
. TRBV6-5 ASSYSAGGGYT
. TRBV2 ASRGITREEKLF
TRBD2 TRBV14 ASSQEGLGPGTSGTSYNEQF
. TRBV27 ASSLRGRSLDQPQH
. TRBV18 ASSPSIAHVEGETQY
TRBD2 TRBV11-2 ASSSRLLAGGYVNEQF
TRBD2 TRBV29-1 SVGARRGNEQF
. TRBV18 ASSPGQGGAGEQY
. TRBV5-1 ASSPTGIQETQY
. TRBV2 ASKSPAKNTEAF
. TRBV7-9 ARTVEGKGSSSGNTIY
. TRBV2 ASLRDTNEKLF
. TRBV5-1 ASTLRPSNNEQF
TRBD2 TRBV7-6 ASSSKLAAQYNEQF
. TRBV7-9 ASHEEAVNTEAF
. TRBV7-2 ASSPGFGGYYEQY
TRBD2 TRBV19 ASSIDSGSSYNEQF
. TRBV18 ASSTPSRGSTYEQY
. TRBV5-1 ASSWTANTEAF
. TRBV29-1 SVEGPMDVSTIY
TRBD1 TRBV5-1 ASSYRDRVGHGYT
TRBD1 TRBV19 ASRIRDRADYGYT
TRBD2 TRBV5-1 ASTRTSGTDTQY
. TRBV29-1 SLGGEDGYT
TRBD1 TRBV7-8 ASSTQGGNQPQH
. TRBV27 ASSLRPNTEAF
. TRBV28 ASSPGVYSYEQY
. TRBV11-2 ASSLLGRPRSTDTQY
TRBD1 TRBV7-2 ASSLALSQGASYEQY
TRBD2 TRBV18 ASSPSSGRPYEQY
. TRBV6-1 ASSVEWAASEAF
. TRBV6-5 ASSYLVGEQY
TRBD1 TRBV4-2 ASSQDRGLQPQH
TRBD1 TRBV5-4 ASSSRQGMTDTQY
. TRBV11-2 ASSFLRGTYEQY
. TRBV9 ASSVVWADVGSGANVLT
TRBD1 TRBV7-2 ASRPGQQLSSYEQY
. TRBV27 ASSLKPWGSDVNEKLF
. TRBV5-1 ASSLGGDSIYNEQF
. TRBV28 ASSLYTDYEQY
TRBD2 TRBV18 ASSPGLAGVFANEQF
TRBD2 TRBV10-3 AISDSLGLAGGDTQY
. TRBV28 ASSTDGGGNQPQH
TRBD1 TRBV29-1 SVGGQGREQY
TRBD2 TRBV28 ASSLWREGSNEQF
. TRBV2 ASSLDIDEQY
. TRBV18 ASSPRRGTGEKLF